This TCR beta chain stems from a study of tumor-infiltrating lymphocytes in primary liver carcinoma. Study-level information: With diameters of about 4 to 10 cm, tumors were stage T1-T3 N0M0. Sample counts of productive TCRbeta reads spanned roughly 3.65 to 8 million; these counts were similar across tissue types. Overall study findings and caveats: Just about 7-24% of leading clones were found in every one of five regions.

The input was about 490 ng total RNA; TCR beta cDNA was made from it with a constant-region primer. ARM-PCR was slightly modified, and three nested multiplex PCR rounds with it gave rise to the TCR beta libraries. A C-beta reverse primer was combined with TRBV1-TRBV30 forward primers in the first two PCR rounds, and each round had around 11 cycles. TCRdb re-analysed the multiplex PCR reads in MiXCR, keeping a single row per CDR3 protein. The table lists roughly 48,000 distinct CDR3 sequences, over 65% of them singletons. The CDR3 has 13 amino acids. Germline-derived CDR1 and CDR2 are DFQATT and SNEGSKA (reference sequence). Co-extraction of RNA and DNA was performed on about 20-33 mg of unsorted bulk tissue. Remarks on this clonotype: Its antigen is as yet unknown.

The sequenced material came from liver tumor tissue from sampling region 3. Subset of the sample: tumor region T3, left-lateral pole. This TCR was sampled from a man aged 40-50 years with primary liver carcinoma and hepatitis B virus infection. The chain couples TRBV20-1 to TRBJ2-3; D might be TRBD1 (5 bases). The CDR3 loop is CNVRGLGTDTQYF. In DNA form, the CDR3 reads TGCAATGTTAGGGGCCTGGGCACAGATACGCAGTATTTT.